This TCR beta chain was recovered during a study of blood T cell repertoires in COVID-19. The table came from immunoSEQ multiplex PCR; TCRdb's copy has only in-frame clones and leaves some out. The table lists about 220,000 clones, 90% of them singletons, with more than 13% in the top ten. V lost 5 bases and J 4 bases, leaving 17 bases between the germline ends. CDR1 is SEHNR, CDR2 FQNEAQ, per germline (reference sequence). The CDR3 runs 15 residues. The study assigned cohorts using participant-reported clinical history. This sequence originates from a man aged 25 to 40 who had been exposed to COVID-19. V usage is TRBV7-9 and J usage is TRBJ1-1; D may be TRBD1 (5 bases). The source material was PBMCs or T cells enriched from blood (not recorded which). Written as DNA, the CDR3 is TGTGCCAGCAGCACAGGCACGACCTGGGGCACTGAAGCTTTCTTT. It translates to CASSTGTTWGTEAFF.